Shown below are 20 T cell receptor beta chains from a single sample sequenced in a study of T cells in localized non-small cell lung cancer. Sequencing was performed with immunoSEQ multiplex PCR; in TCRdb, only in-frame clones are kept and a portion is missing. The sample has fewer than 95,000 clones, roughly 90% seen once. This specimen was PBMCs, taken before any cancer treatment. Receptors were obtained from a woman aged 35 to 69 with stage II squamous cell lung carcinoma.

This clone showed up many times. This chain connects TRBV5-4 to TRBJ2-2; D is ambiguous. The germline V gene encodes CDR1 SGHNT and CDR2 YYREEE (reference sequence). V was cut by 2 bases and J by 0 bases, with 5 bases left in between. This CDR3 has 14 residues. Here the CDR3 reads CASSFAANTGELFF. The CDR3 DNA reads as TGTGCCAGCAGCTTTGCAGCGAACACCGGGGAGCTGTTTTTT.

The chain links TRBV13 to TRBJ1-2, with 8 bases fitting TRBD1. Germline CDR1 reads PRHDT; CDR2 reads FYEKMQ (reference sequence). The CDR3 is 14 residues long. The ends lost 6 bases at V and 4 bases at J; junction bases unmatched: 7. The CDR3 spells CASSQSGQAYGYTF. DNA of the CDR3: TGTGCCAGCAGTCAATCGGGACAGGCCTATGGCTACACCTTC.

The rearrangement uses TRBV28 and TRBJ1-1; D is unclear. CDR3 length equals 10 residues. CDR1 and CDR2 (germline): MDHEN, SYDVKM. With 5 bases removed from V and 10 bases from J, the gap between germline ends came to 8 bases. As DNA, the CDR3 is TGTGCCAGCAGTCAAAGAAGAGCTTTCTTT. This gives the protein CASSQRRAFF.

This rearrangement joins TRBV6-1 to TRBJ1-2; the match to TRBD1 covers 12 bases. This CDR3 has 15 residues. Per germline, CDR1 MNHNS and CDR2 SASEGT. The trim removed 1 base at V and 8 bases at J, leaving 5 bases unmatched. The CDR3 sequence: CASSEEGQGARGYTF. For the CDR3, the DNA is TGTGCCAGCAGTGAAGAGGGACAGGGGGCGAGGGGCTACACCTTC.

CDR3 residues: CASSTGQLFLTEAFF. CDR3 DNA: TGTGCCAGTAGTACGGGACAGCTATTCCTCACTGAAGCTTTCTTT. The rearrangement links TRBV19 to TRBJ1-1; the match to TRBD1 covers 7 bases. CDR1 is LNHDA and CDR2 is SQIVND in the germline V gene (reference sequence). The CDR3 extends over 15 amino acids. J was trimmed by 4 bases and V by 4 bases; bases with no gene match: 9.

In DNA, the CDR3 is TGTGCCATCAGTGAGTCCCTAGGTCCCGTAAAGGGAAGTGAAGCTTTCTTT. It is translated as CAISESLGPVKGSEAFF. The rearrangement uses TRBV10-3 and TRBJ1-1; D is undetermined. This CDR3 region has 17 residues. CDR1 is ENHRY, CDR2 SYGVKD, per germline. V was trimmed by 0 bases and J by 7 bases, leaving 21 bases between them.

The chain carries TRBV19 and TRBJ1-5, with TRBD1 matching 8 bases. The V gene's germline CDR1 is LNHDA and CDR2 SQIVND (reference sequence). The CDR3 contains 15 residues. V lost 4 bases, J lost 6 bases, and 8 bases stayed unmatched. CDR3 sequence reads: CASSTGGVGGQPQHF. CDR3 coding DNA: TGTGCCAGTAGTACAGGGGGCGTGGGTGGTCAGCCCCAGCATTTT. The whole variable domain, filled in from reference TRBV19 and TRBJ1-5, reads DGGITQSPKYLFRKEGQNVTLSCEQNLNHDAMYWYRQDPGQGLRLIYYSQIVNDFQKGDIAEGYSVSREKKESFPLTVTSAQKNPTAFYLCASSTGGVGGQPQHFGDGTRLSIL.

The gene calls are TRBV27 and TRBJ2-1; D may match TRBD1 or TRBD2 (5 bases each). V was clipped by 3 bases and J by 9 bases, with 12 bases between them. This CDR3 region has 13 residues. Germline loops: CDR1 MNHEY, CDR2 SMNVEV (reference sequence). Written as DNA, the CDR3 is TGTGCCAGCAGTTTGGGACCCCTCCGTGAGCAGTTCTTC. Amino acids: CASSLGPLREQFF.

The CDR3 reads CASSFYLDRVTQETQYF. DNA of the CDR3: TGTGCCAGCAGCTTTTATCTGGACAGGGTGACCCAAGAGACCCAGTACTTC. V gene TRBV7-2 combines with J gene TRBJ2-5; 8 bases match TRBD1. V shed 3 bases and J 1 base; nucleotides not matched to a gene: 10. The CDR3 consists of 17 residues. Germline CDR1 is SGHTA and CDR2 is FQGNSA.

This rearrangement joins TRBV11-2 to TRBJ1-4; D not certain. The V end lost 3 bases, the J end lost 5 bases, and 16 bases lay between the germline ends. CDR1 and CDR2 (germline): SGHAT, FQNNGV. This CDR3 has 16 amino acids. Written as DNA, the CDR3 is TGTGCCAGCAGCTTCGGGTTAGCCGGCTCCAATGAAAAACTGTTTTTT. This codes for CASSFGLAGSNEKLFF. The entire variable domain, with the rest obtained from reference TRBV11-2 and TRBJ1-4, is as follows: EAGVAQSPRYKIIEKRQSVAFWCNPISGHATLYWYQQILGQGPKLLIQFQNNGVVDDSQLPKDRFSAERLKGVDSTLKIQPAKLEDSAVYLCASSFGLAGSNEKLFFGSGTQLSVL.

The chain couples TRBV14 to TRBJ2-1, with 9 bases that match TRBD1. CDR1 is SGHDN and CDR2 is FVKESK in the germline V gene. After removal of 3 bases from V and 6 bases from J, the junction contained 6 bases not matched to a gene. The CDR3 has 15 amino acids. The CDR3 nucleotides are TGTGCCAGCAGCCAGGACAGGGGCCCTTCCAATGAGCAGTTCTTC. It is translated as CASSQDRGPSNEQFF.

V and J are TRBV19 and TRBJ1-1, with 8 nucleotides matching TRBD1. The junction had 8 bases not matched to a gene; V was cut back by 6 bases and J by 2 bases. Germline V gives CDR1 LNHDA, CDR2 SQIVND (reference sequence). CDR3 size: 15 residues. CDR3 in amino acids: CASRVSGQANTEAFF. In DNA form, the CDR3 reads TGTGCCAGTAGGGTATCGGGACAGGCTAACACTGAAGCTTTCTTT.

V is TRBV19 and J is TRBJ2-3, with D perhaps TRBD1 or TRBD2 (5 bases each). The CDR3 length is 13 residues. The germline gives CDR1 LNHDA, CDR2 SQIVND (reference sequence). Trimming stripped 8 bases from V and 1 base from J, with 10 bases between. The CDR3 bases are TGTGCCAGTGGGGACGGAGGCACAGATACGCAGTATTTT. Translated, it gives CASGDGGTDTQYF.

This clone came up once. CDR3 in amino acids: CASSTAGRVNEKLFF. CDR3 DNA: TGTGCCAGCAGCACTGCGGGGCGGGTTAATGAAAAACTGTTTTTT. The rearrangement uses TRBV11-2 and TRBJ1-4; perhaps TRBD1 as D (5 bases). The germline V and J ends were trimmed by 5 bases and 4 bases, with 14 bases remaining between them. The germline CDR1 and CDR2 sequences are SGHAT and FQNNGV. This CDR3 contains 15 residues.

The chain carries TRBV9 and TRBJ2-1, with TRBD1 matching 10 bases. Germline CDR1 reads SGDLS; CDR2 reads YYNGEE. The CDR3 spans 16 residues. The V and J ends lost 4 bases and 10 bases, in that order; junction bases with no gene match: 14. The CDR3 protein is CASSPRRGTGDWEQFF. The CDR3 DNA reads TGTGCCAGCAGCCCTCGCCGGGGGACAGGGGATTGGGAGCAGTTCTTC.

The table lists this clone with a count of one. This sequence may be a read error, since a much larger clone differs from it by one base. Other DNA variants within this sample encode the same CDR3. This chain links TRBV6-1 with TRBJ1-1; the D is unclear. With 6 bases removed from V and 1 base from J, the gap between germline ends came to 3 bases. The CDR3 is 11 residues long. Germline assignment: CDR1 MNHNS and CDR2 SASEGT. The CDR3 is CASRGNTEAFF. Written as DNA, the CDR3 is TGTGCCAGCAGAGGGAACACTGAAGCTTTCTTT.

The chain recombines TRBV29-1 with TRBJ1-1; maybe TRBD1 (5 bases). With 7 bases removed from V and 1 base from J, the gap between germline ends came to 13 bases. The CDR3 loop spans 13 amino acids. CDR1 and CDR2 (germline): SQVTM, ANQGSEA. CDR3 nucleotides: TGCAGCGCCTCGCAGGGTCGGAACACTGAAGCTTTCTTT. This codes for CSASQGRNTEAFF.

This chain connects TRBV27 to TRBJ2-6; D is tentatively TRBD1 or TRBD2 (5 bases each). This CDR3 region has 14 residues. Germline CDR1 is MNHEY and CDR2 is SMNVEV (reference sequence). Trimming shortened V by 10 bases and J by 2 bases, and 12 bases separated the two germline ends. CDR3 region: CATRRGPGANVLTF. The CDR3 DNA reads as TGTGCCACTCGACGGGGCCCTGGGGCCAACGTCCTGACTTTC.

The V gene is TRBV19, the J gene TRBJ2-7; 8 bases match TRBD2. Germline V gives CDR1 LNHDA, CDR2 SQIVND (reference sequence). Germline trimming cut 5 bases from V and 0 bases from J; bases unmatched to any gene: 12. This CDR3 has 17 residues. For the CDR3, the DNA is TGTGCCAGTAGTGTTGCAGGGTCAGCGGGAGCCTCCTACGAGCAGTACTTC. It is translated as CASSVAGSAGASYEQYF.

This chain connects TRBV5-6 to TRBJ2-3; TRBD2 agrees at 7 bases. This CDR3 region has 16 residues. Germline V gives CDR1 SGHDT, CDR2 YYEEEE. With 0 bases clipped from V and 2 bases from J, the junction kept 6 bases outside the gene matches. The CDR3 reads CASSLGLAQATDTQYF. The CDR3 region has the DNA TGTGCCAGCAGCTTGGGACTAGCACAAGCCACAGATACGCAGTATTTT.